The sequence of this TCR beta chain was determined in a study of blood T cell repertoires in COVID-19. Clones were sequenced by immunoSEQ multiplex PCR, and TCRdb holds only the in-frame ones, with some missing. The table has some 300,000 clones, around 86% seen once. The CDR3 spans 15 residues. The V and J ends lost 0 bases and 8 bases, in that order; junction bases with no gene match: 3. Germline lookup yields CDR1 SGDLS and CDR2 YYNGEE. This TCR derives from a man in his 70s with acute or convalescent COVID-19. This chain uses TRBV9 with TRBJ1-6; TRBD1 matches 9 bases. Sequencing was carried out using peripheral blood. CDR3 in DNA: TGTGCCAGCAGCGTAGCGGACAGGGGACATTCACCCCTCCACTTT. Translated: CASSVADRGHSPLHF.